Listed below are T cell receptor beta chains from one sample, sequenced in a study of blood T cell repertoires in COVID-19. The method was immunoSEQ multiplex PCR; TCRdb's version includes in-frame clones alone and lacks a portion of them. The sample has fewer than 65,000 clones; 80% to 85% are singletons. What was sequenced was peripheral blood. Every receptor here comes from a man younger than 45 with COVID-19, enrolled during active disease. Both conserved end residues are part of each CDR3. D genes are given only for firm matches. Size is stated for part of the rows, as once, few or many counts, or as a class when the clone is expanded.

V gene: TRBV27; clone size: .; D gene: .; J gene: TRBJ2-7; CDR3 protein: CASSLSRGRESEQYF; CDR3 DNA: TGTGCCAGCAGTTTATCGCGGGGACGGGAATCCGAGCAGTACTTC
V gene: TRBV28; clone size: .; D gene: .; J gene: TRBJ1-1; CDR3 protein: CASSLVLQGIENTEAFF; CDR3 DNA: TGTGCCAGCAGTTTAGTGTTGCAGGGGATCGAGAACACTGAAGCTTTCTTT
V gene: TRBV19; clone size: .; D gene: TRBD1; J gene: TRBJ2-6; CDR3 protein: CAAQDRGGGYVANVLTF; CDR3 DNA: TGTGCCGCCCAGGACAGGGGCGGTGGTTATGTGGCCAACGTCCTGACTTTC
V gene: TRBV7-9; clone size: .; D gene: TRBD2; J gene: TRBJ2-3; CDR3 protein: CASSLTAGEDTQYF; CDR3 DNA: TGTGCCAGCAGCTTAACCGCGGGGGAAGATACGCAGTATTTT
V gene: TRBV28; clone size: .; D gene: .; J gene: TRBJ1-2; CDR3 protein: CASNLNRQTYGYTF; CDR3 DNA: TGTGCCAGCAATCTAAACCGTCAAACCTATGGCTACACCTTC
V gene: TRBV10-3; clone size: .; D gene: TRBD1; J gene: TRBJ1-2; CDR3 protein: CAISPTGGDGYTF; CDR3 DNA: TGTGCCATCAGCCCGACAGGGGGCGATGGCTACACCTTC
V gene: TRBV10-2; clone size: few; D gene: .; J gene: TRBJ2-1; CDR3 protein: CASFLEDEQFF; CDR3 DNA: TGCGCCAGTTTCTTGGAGGATGAGCAGTTCTTC
V gene: TRBV19; clone size: once; D gene: TRBD1; J gene: TRBJ1-1; CDR3 protein: CASRGQGRTEAFF; CDR3 DNA: TGTGCCAGTCGAGGACAGGGGCGAACTGAAGCTTTCTTT
V gene: TRBV30; clone size: few; D gene: .; J gene: TRBJ2-7; CDR3 protein: CAWNLDFSYEQYF; CDR3 DNA: TGTGCCTGGAACCTGGACTTTTCCTACGAGCAGTACTTC
V gene: TRBV7-9; clone size: .; D gene: .; J gene: TRBJ1-1; CDR3 protein: CASSLKLEAFF; CDR3 DNA: TGTGCCAGCAGCTTAAAACTTGAAGCTTTCTTT
V gene: TRBV18; clone size: .; D gene: TRBD2; J gene: TRBJ2-1; CDR3 protein: CASSRGSGSYNEQFF; CDR3 DNA: TGTGCCAGCTCACGGGGAAGCGGGAGCTACAATGAGCAGTTCTTC
V gene: TRBV19; clone size: few; D gene: .; J gene: TRBJ1-4; CDR3 protein: CASSHLGRGEEKLFF; CDR3 DNA: TGTGCCAGTAGCCACTTGGGGAGGGGTGAGGAAAAACTGTTTTTT
V gene: TRBV2; clone size: once; D gene: .; J gene: TRBJ2-1; CDR3 protein: CASTTGNEQFF; CDR3 DNA: TGTGCCAGCACGACTGGTAATGAGCAGTTCTTC
V gene: TRBV5-6; clone size: few; D gene: .; J gene: TRBJ1-1; CDR3 protein: CASTLLRGGEAFF; CDR3 DNA: TGTGCCAGCACCCTCCTCCGGGGGGGTGAAGCTTTCTTT
V gene: TRBV19; clone size: .; D gene: .; J gene: TRBJ1-4; CDR3 protein: CASSRQATNEKLFF; CDR3 DNA: TGTGCCAGTAGTAGACAGGCAACTAATGAAAAACTGTTTTTT
V gene: TRBV2; clone size: .; D gene: TRBD2; J gene: TRBJ2-1; CDR3 protein: CASSGGTRNANEQFF; CDR3 DNA: TGTGCCAGCAGCGGAGGGACTAGAAATGCCAATGAGCAGTTCTTC
V gene: TRBV6-2/TRBV6-3; clone size: .; D gene: TRBD1; J gene: TRBJ1-2; CDR3 protein: CASSPRDRPRYGYTF; CDR3 DNA: TGTGCCAGCAGTCCCAGGGACAGGCCGAGATATGGCTACACCTTC
V gene: TRBV28; clone size: .; D gene: TRBD1; J gene: TRBJ1-2; CDR3 protein: CASSADRGGGYTF; CDR3 DNA: TGTGCCAGCAGTGCGGACAGGGGTGGTGGCTACACCTTC
V gene: TRBV7-9; clone size: .; D gene: .; J gene: TRBJ1-4; CDR3 protein: CASSFSNEKLFF; CDR3 DNA: TGTGCCAGCAGCTTCTCGAATGAAAAACTGTTTTTT
V gene: TRBV9; clone size: .; D gene: .; J gene: TRBJ1-1; CDR3 protein: CASSVGGVNTEAFF; CDR3 DNA: TGTGCCAGCAGCGTAGGGGGAGTGAACACTGAAGCTTTCTTT
V gene: TRBV2; clone size: .; D gene: .; J gene: TRBJ2-5; CDR3 protein: CASGRDTQETQYF; CDR3 DNA: TGTGCCAGCGGACGGGACACCCAAGAGACCCAGTACTTC
V gene: TRBV6-5; clone size: .; D gene: .; J gene: TRBJ1-5; CDR3 protein: CASRRQNSNQPQHF; CDR3 DNA: TGTGCCAGCAGACGACAGAATAGCAATCAGCCCCAGCATTTT
V gene: TRBV2; clone size: .; D gene: .; J gene: TRBJ2-2; CDR3 protein: CASSGSLASDWGTGELFF; CDR3 DNA: TGTGCCAGCAGCGGTAGCCTAGCGTCCGACTGGGGCACCGGGGAGCTGTTTTTT
V gene: TRBV28; clone size: .; D gene: .; J gene: TRBJ1-5; CDR3 protein: CASSSLRLGTPNNQPQHF; CDR3 DNA: TGTGCCAGCAGTTCCCTCCGGTTGGGGACACCTAACAATCAGCCCCAGCATTTT
V gene: TRBV6-4; clone size: .; D gene: .; J gene: TRBJ2-3; CDR3 protein: CASSGGLASDTQYF; CDR3 DNA: TGTGCCAGCAGTGGCGGGTTAGCCTCAGATACGCAGTATTTT
V gene: TRBV4-2; clone size: .; D gene: .; J gene: TRBJ1-4; CDR3 protein: CASSQNTEKLFF; CDR3 DNA: TGTGCCAGCAGCCAAAATACAGAAAAACTGTTTTTT
V gene: TRBV10-3; clone size: .; D gene: TRBD1; J gene: TRBJ1-1; CDR3 protein: CAISGGNTEAFF; CDR3 DNA: TGTGCCATCTCAGGGGGAAATACTGAAGCTTTCTTT
V gene: TRBV19; clone size: .; D gene: TRBD1; J gene: TRBJ1-2; CDR3 protein: CASSSGDRIGYTF; CDR3 DNA: TGTGCCAGTAGTTCGGGGGACAGAATTGGCTACACCTTC
V gene: TRBV5-1; clone size: .; D gene: TRBD2; J gene: TRBJ2-7; CDR3 protein: CASSLGPGTSGKTYEQYF; CDR3 DNA: TGCGCCAGCAGCTTGGGACCCGGTACTAGCGGGAAGACCTACGAGCAGTACTTC